The rows below give T cell receptor beta chains drawn from one sample of a study of shared clonotypes between healthy human individuals. Clones were read by immunoSEQ multiplex PCR, and TCRdb kept only the in-frame ones, dropping some. The sample gives some 800,000 clones, 92% of which show up once; more than 20% is in the top ten. The sequenced sample was naive CD8+ T cells sorted from blood. Receptor source: a man aged 30 to 45 in good health. Both conserved end residues are part of each CDR3. A D gene is named only where the DNA matches it firmly. Rows give clone size only sometimes, using once, few, many, or a class for an expanded clone.

d_call: .; j_call: TRBJ2-1; v_call: TRBV6-1; clone_size: .; cdr3_aa: CASSERDAGIVGNEQFF; cdr3_nt: TGTGCCAGCAGTGAAAGGGACGCAGGGATAGTTGGAAATGAGCAGTTCTTC
d_call: TRBD2; j_call: TRBJ2-7; v_call: TRBV28; clone_size: .; cdr3_aa: CASSRGTSVIDEQYF; cdr3_nt: TGTGCCAGCAGTCGTGGGACTAGCGTGATCGACGAGCAGTACTTC
d_call: .; j_call: TRBJ2-1; v_call: TRBV5-5; clone_size: few; cdr3_aa: CASRFESLGYNEQFF; cdr3_nt: TGTGCCAGCAGGTTTGAGAGTTTGGGGTACAATGAGCAGTTCTTC
d_call: .; j_call: TRBJ1-1; v_call: TRBV5-1; clone_size: .; cdr3_aa: CASSLEPRDLILNTEAFF; cdr3_nt: TGCGCCAGCAGCTTGGAGCCGCGGGATTTGATCCTGAACACTGAAGCTTTCTTT
d_call: .; j_call: TRBJ1-1; v_call: TRBV15; clone_size: .; cdr3_aa: CATSRVGKNTEAFF; cdr3_nt: TGTGCCACCAGCAGAGTTGGGAAGAACACTGAAGCTTTCTTT
d_call: TRBD1; j_call: TRBJ1-4; v_call: TRBV5-1; clone_size: .; cdr3_aa: CASRGGDRGNEKLFF; cdr3_nt: TGCGCCAGCAGGGGAGGCGACAGGGGTAATGAAAAACTGTTTTTT
d_call: TRBD2; j_call: TRBJ2-5; v_call: TRBV7-6; clone_size: once; cdr3_aa: CASSLLGSGSQETQYF; cdr3_nt: TGTGCCAGCAGCTTATTGGGTAGCGGGAGCCAAGAGACCCAGTACTTC
d_call: TRBD2; j_call: TRBJ2-3; v_call: TRBV19; clone_size: once; cdr3_aa: CASSIGRLAVPRTDTQYF; cdr3_nt: TGTGCCAGTAGTATAGGGAGGCTAGCGGTCCCAAGGACAGATACGCAGTATTTT
d_call: .; j_call: TRBJ2-2; v_call: TRBV5-1; clone_size: .; cdr3_aa: CASSLVPRTGELFF; cdr3_nt: TGCGCCAGCAGCTTGGTGCCTCGGACCGGGGAGCTGTTTTTT
d_call: .; j_call: TRBJ1-1; v_call: TRBV28; clone_size: .; cdr3_aa: CASSPINLWAFF; cdr3_nt: TGTGCCAGCAGCCCCATAAATCTATGGGCTTTCTTT
d_call: .; j_call: TRBJ1-5; v_call: TRBV9; clone_size: .; cdr3_aa: CASSVEGGGNQPQHF; cdr3_nt: TGTGCCAGCAGCGTAGAGGGCGGAGGCAATCAGCCCCAGCATTTT
d_call: .; j_call: TRBJ1-5; v_call: TRBV4-3; clone_size: .; cdr3_aa: CASSQVLAGNQPQHF; cdr3_nt: TGCGCCAGCAGCCAAGTTTTGGCCGGGAATCAGCCCCAGCATTTT
d_call: TRBD1; j_call: TRBJ1-5; v_call: TRBV29-1; clone_size: .; cdr3_aa: CSVEDRGRGQPQHF; cdr3_nt: TGCAGCGTTGAGGACAGGGGAAGAGGTCAGCCCCAGCATTTT
d_call: TRBD2; j_call: TRBJ2-3; v_call: TRBV5-4; clone_size: many; cdr3_aa: CASSSLLAGEGADTQYF; cdr3_nt: TGTGCCAGCAGCTCATTACTAGCGGGAGAAGGTGCAGATACGCAGTATTTT
d_call: .; j_call: TRBJ2-7; v_call: TRBV9; clone_size: .; cdr3_aa: CASSSQGGEQYF; cdr3_nt: TGTGCCAGCAGCTCCCAAGGGGGCGAGCAGTACTTC
d_call: .; j_call: TRBJ2-7; v_call: TRBV14; clone_size: .; cdr3_aa: CASSHGPSPIYEQYF; cdr3_nt: TGTGCCAGCAGCCACGGGCCTAGCCCCATCTACGAGCAGTACTTC
d_call: .; j_call: TRBJ2-2; v_call: TRBV27; clone_size: few; cdr3_aa: CASSLKGTGELFF; cdr3_nt: TGTGCCAGCAGTCTAAAGGGTACCGGGGAGCTGTTTTTT
d_call: .; j_call: TRBJ1-1; v_call: TRBV2; clone_size: .; cdr3_aa: CASLKDFMNTEAFF; cdr3_nt: TGTGCCAGCCTAAAGGACTTCATGAACACTGAAGCTTTCTTT
d_call: .; j_call: TRBJ1-3; v_call: TRBV11-2; clone_size: .; cdr3_aa: CASSDYTKNTIYF; cdr3_nt: TGTGCCAGCAGCGATTACACGAAAAACACCATATATTTT
d_call: TRBD2; j_call: TRBJ2-1; v_call: TRBV7-9; clone_size: once; cdr3_aa: CASSLGLRTSGITEQFF; cdr3_nt: TGTGCCAGCAGCTTAGGACTTAGGACTAGCGGGATTACTGAGCAGTTCTTC
d_call: TRBD1; j_call: TRBJ2-1; v_call: TRBV28; clone_size: .; cdr3_aa: CASSGQGPIEQFF; cdr3_nt: TGTGCCAGCAGTGGACAGGGGCCAATTGAGCAGTTCTTC
d_call: .; j_call: TRBJ2-7; v_call: TRBV30; clone_size: .; cdr3_aa: CAWGWDLYEQYF; cdr3_nt: TGTGCCTGGGGCTGGGATCTCTACGAGCAGTACTTC
d_call: .; j_call: TRBJ1-1; v_call: TRBV7-9; clone_size: .; cdr3_aa: CASSLGGERVSTEAFF; cdr3_nt: TGTGCCAGCAGCTTAGGAGGGGAAAGGGTCTCCACTGAAGCTTTCTTT
d_call: .; j_call: TRBJ2-1; v_call: TRBV4-1; clone_size: .; cdr3_aa: CASSLGEARNEQFF; cdr3_nt: TGCGCCAGCAGCTTAGGGGAGGCGCGCAATGAGCAGTTCTTC
d_call: TRBD2; j_call: TRBJ2-4; v_call: TRBV7-9; clone_size: .; cdr3_aa: CASSPEGLETYF; cdr3_nt: TGTGCCAGCAGCCCGGAGGGACTAGAGACTTACTTC
d_call: .; j_call: TRBJ2-7; v_call: TRBV5-6; clone_size: once; cdr3_aa: CASSPTGTAYEQYF; cdr3_nt: TGTGCCAGCAGCCCGACCGGGACTGCCTACGAGCAGTACTTC
d_call: .; j_call: TRBJ1-1; v_call: TRBV30; clone_size: .; cdr3_aa: CAWGDGGYTEAFF; cdr3_nt: TGTGCCTGGGGTGACGGAGGCTACACTGAAGCTTTCTTT
d_call: .; j_call: TRBJ2-7; v_call: TRBV11-3; clone_size: .; cdr3_aa: CASSPDGNSYEQYF; cdr3_nt: TGTGCCAGCAGCCCGGACGGCAACTCCTACGAGCAGTACTTC
d_call: .; j_call: TRBJ2-7; v_call: TRBV28; clone_size: .; cdr3_aa: CASTKIGAINEQYF; cdr3_nt: TGTGCCAGCACCAAAATCGGGGCTATCAACGAGCAGTACTTC
d_call: TRBD1; j_call: TRBJ2-7; v_call: TRBV29-1; clone_size: .; cdr3_aa: CSVGDRGYEQYF; cdr3_nt: TGCAGCGTAGGGGACAGGGGTTACGAGCAGTACTTC
d_call: .; j_call: TRBJ2-7; v_call: TRBV7-9; clone_size: .; cdr3_aa: CASSPPPHRDSEQYF; cdr3_nt: TGTGCCAGCAGCCCACCACCCCACAGGGACTCAGAGCAGTACTTC
d_call: .; j_call: TRBJ2-7; v_call: TRBV6-5; clone_size: .; cdr3_aa: CASSYASSYEQYF; cdr3_nt: TGTGCCAGCAGTTACGCGAGCTCCTACGAGCAGTACTTC
d_call: .; j_call: TRBJ2-7; v_call: TRBV4-3; clone_size: .; cdr3_aa: CASSQYRVTYEQYF; cdr3_nt: TGCGCCAGCAGCCAATATAGGGTGACCTACGAGCAGTACTTC
d_call: .; j_call: TRBJ2-7; v_call: TRBV2; clone_size: .; cdr3_aa: CASRAGESYEQYF; cdr3_nt: TGTGCCAGCAGGGCAGGAGAATCCTACGAGCAGTACTTC
d_call: .; j_call: TRBJ2-1; v_call: TRBV7-9; clone_size: .; cdr3_aa: CASSLDARNNEQFF; cdr3_nt: TGTGCCAGCAGCTTAGATGCTCGTAACAATGAGCAGTTCTTC
d_call: TRBD1; j_call: TRBJ2-5; v_call: TRBV29-1; clone_size: .; cdr3_aa: CSATGDRVSSQYF; cdr3_nt: TGCAGCGCAACCGGGGACAGGGTTTCGTCGCAGTACTTC
d_call: .; j_call: TRBJ2-7; v_call: TRBV19; clone_size: once; cdr3_aa: CASSTGAGYEQYF; cdr3_nt: TGTGCCAGTTCGACAGGCGCGGGGTACGAGCAGTACTTC
d_call: .; j_call: TRBJ2-7; v_call: TRBV29-1; clone_size: .; cdr3_aa: CSVEDTGPEQYF; cdr3_nt: TGCAGCGTTGAAGATACGGGACCGGAGCAGTACTTC
d_call: .; j_call: TRBJ2-7; v_call: TRBV7-6; clone_size: .; cdr3_aa: CASSSLLQGFHEQYF; cdr3_nt: TGTGCCAGCAGCTCCTTACTCCAGGGCTTCCACGAGCAGTACTTC
d_call: .; j_call: TRBJ2-5; v_call: TRBV18; clone_size: .; cdr3_aa: CASSPRLSPETQYF; cdr3_nt: TGTGCCAGCTCACCACGACTCTCCCCAGAGACCCAGTACTTC
d_call: TRBD1; j_call: TRBJ1-2; v_call: TRBV7-2; clone_size: .; cdr3_aa: CASSLVLDRSNYGYTF; cdr3_nt: TGTGCCAGCAGCTTAGTATTGGACAGGTCTAACTATGGCTACACCTTC
d_call: .; j_call: TRBJ2-3; v_call: TRBV5-1; clone_size: .; cdr3_aa: CASSLFSPNTDTQYF; cdr3_nt: TGCGCCAGCAGCTTGTTTAGTCCCAACACAGATACGCAGTATTTT
d_call: .; j_call: TRBJ1-5; v_call: TRBV19; clone_size: .; cdr3_aa: CASGDYSNQPQHF; cdr3_nt: TGTGCCAGTGGGGATTATAGCAATCAGCCCCAGCATTTT
d_call: TRBD2; j_call: TRBJ2-1; v_call: TRBV29-1; clone_size: .; cdr3_aa: CSVAPSGTSGQSSYNEQFF; cdr3_nt: TGCAGCGTTGCCCCCTCAGGGACTAGCGGCCAAAGCTCCTACAATGAGCAGTTCTTC
d_call: TRBD2; j_call: TRBJ2-3; v_call: TRBV27; clone_size: .; cdr3_aa: CASSPGLAGMDTQYF; cdr3_nt: TGTGCCAGCAGTCCGGGACTAGCGGGGATGGATACGCAGTATTTT